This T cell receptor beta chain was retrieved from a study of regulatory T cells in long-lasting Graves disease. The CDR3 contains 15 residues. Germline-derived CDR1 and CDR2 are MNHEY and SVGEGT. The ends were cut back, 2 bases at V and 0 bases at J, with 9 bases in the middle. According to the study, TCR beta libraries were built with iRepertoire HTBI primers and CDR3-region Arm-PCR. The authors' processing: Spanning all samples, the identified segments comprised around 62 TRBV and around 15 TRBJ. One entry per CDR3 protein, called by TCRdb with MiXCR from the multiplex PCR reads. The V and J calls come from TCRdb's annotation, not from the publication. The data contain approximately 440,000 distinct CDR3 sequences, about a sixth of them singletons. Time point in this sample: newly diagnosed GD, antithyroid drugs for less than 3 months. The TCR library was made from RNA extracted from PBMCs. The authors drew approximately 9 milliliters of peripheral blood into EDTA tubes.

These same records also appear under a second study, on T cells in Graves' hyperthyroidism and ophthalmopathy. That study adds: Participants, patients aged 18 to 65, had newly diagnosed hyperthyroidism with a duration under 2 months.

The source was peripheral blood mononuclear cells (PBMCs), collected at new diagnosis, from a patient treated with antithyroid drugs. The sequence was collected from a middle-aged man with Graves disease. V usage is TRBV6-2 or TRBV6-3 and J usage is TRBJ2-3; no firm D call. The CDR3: CASSYPGSSTDTQYF. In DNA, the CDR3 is TGTGCCAGCAGTTACCCCGGATCTAGCACAGATACGCAGTATTTT.